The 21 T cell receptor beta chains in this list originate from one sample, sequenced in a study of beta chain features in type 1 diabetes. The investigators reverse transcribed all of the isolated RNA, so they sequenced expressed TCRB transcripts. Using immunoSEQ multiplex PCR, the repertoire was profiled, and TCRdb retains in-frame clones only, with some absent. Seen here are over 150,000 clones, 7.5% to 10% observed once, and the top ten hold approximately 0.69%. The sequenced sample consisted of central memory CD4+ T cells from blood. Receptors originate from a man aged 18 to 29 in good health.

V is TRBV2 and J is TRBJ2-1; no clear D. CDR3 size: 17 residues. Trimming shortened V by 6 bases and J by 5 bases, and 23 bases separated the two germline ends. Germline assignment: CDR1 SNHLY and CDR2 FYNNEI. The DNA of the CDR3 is TGTGCCAGCAGGGCCCCAATTCAGGCAACCTTCCACAATGAGCAGTTCTTC. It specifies CASRAPIQATFHNEQFF.

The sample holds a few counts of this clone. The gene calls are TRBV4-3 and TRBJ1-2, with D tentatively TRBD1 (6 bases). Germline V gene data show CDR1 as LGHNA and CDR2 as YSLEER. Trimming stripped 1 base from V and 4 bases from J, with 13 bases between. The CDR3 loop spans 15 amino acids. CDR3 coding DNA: TGCGCCAGCAGCCAAGTTTATAGGGGGATCTATGGCTACACCTTC. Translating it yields CASSQVYRGIYGYTF.

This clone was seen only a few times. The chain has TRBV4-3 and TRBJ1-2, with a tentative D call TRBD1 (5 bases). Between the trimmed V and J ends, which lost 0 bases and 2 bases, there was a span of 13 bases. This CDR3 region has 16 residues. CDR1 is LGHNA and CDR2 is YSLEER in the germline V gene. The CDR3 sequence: CASSQETAGGNYGYTF. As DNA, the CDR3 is TGCGCCAGCAGCCAAGAAACAGCGGGGGGGAACTATGGCTACACCTTC.

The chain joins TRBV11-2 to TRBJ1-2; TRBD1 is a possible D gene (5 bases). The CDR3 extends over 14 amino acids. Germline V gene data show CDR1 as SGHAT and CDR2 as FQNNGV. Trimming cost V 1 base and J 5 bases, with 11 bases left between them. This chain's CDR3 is CASSLGTIGYGYTF. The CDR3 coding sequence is TGTGCCAGCAGCTTAGGGACAATTGGATATGGCTACACCTTC.

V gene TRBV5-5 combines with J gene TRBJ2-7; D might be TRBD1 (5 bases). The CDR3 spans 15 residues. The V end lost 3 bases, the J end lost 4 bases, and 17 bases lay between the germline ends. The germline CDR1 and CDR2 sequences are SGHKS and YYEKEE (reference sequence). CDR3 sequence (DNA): TGTGCCAGCAGCTCCCCTACTACCAGGGTATACGAGCAGTACTTC. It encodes CASSSPTTRVYEQYF.

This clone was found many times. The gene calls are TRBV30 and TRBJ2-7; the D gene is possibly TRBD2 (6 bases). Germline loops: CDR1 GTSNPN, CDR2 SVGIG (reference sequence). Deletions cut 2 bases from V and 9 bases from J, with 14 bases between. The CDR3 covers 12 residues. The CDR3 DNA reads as TGTGCCTGGAGTCCCCGGGACTCGGGGCAGTACTTC. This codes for CAWSPRDSGQYF.

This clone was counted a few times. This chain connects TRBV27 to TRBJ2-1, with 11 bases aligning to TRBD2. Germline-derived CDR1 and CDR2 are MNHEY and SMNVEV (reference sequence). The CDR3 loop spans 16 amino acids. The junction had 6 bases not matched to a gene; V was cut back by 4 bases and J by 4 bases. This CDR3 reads CASSSPGTSGYNEQFF. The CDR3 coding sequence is TGTGCCAGCAGTTCCCCCGGGACTAGCGGTTACAATGAGCAGTTCTTC.

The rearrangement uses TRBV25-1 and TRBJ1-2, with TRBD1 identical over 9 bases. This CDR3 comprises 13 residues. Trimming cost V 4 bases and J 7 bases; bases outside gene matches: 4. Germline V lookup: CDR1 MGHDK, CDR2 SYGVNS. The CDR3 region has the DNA TGTGCCAGCAGTGGGACAGGGGTCCGTGGCTACACCTTC. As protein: CASSGTGVRGYTF.

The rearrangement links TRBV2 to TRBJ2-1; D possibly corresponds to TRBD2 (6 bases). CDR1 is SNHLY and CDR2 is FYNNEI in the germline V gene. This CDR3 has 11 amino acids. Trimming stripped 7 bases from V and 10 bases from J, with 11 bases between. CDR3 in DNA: TGTGCCAGCACAACTAGCAGCGAGCAGTTCTTC. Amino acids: CASTTSSEQFF.

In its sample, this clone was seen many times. The CDR3 nucleotides are TGTGCCTGGACTCGGGACAGCCGTACCAATCAGCCCCAGCATTTT. It yields the protein CAWTRDSRTNQPQHF. The rearrangement uses TRBV30 and TRBJ1-5; 7 bases are shared with TRBD1. The CDR3 is 15 residues long. CDR1 GTSNPN and CDR2 SVGIG come from the germline V gene (reference sequence). The trim removed 4 bases at V and 3 bases at J, leaving 9 bases unmatched.

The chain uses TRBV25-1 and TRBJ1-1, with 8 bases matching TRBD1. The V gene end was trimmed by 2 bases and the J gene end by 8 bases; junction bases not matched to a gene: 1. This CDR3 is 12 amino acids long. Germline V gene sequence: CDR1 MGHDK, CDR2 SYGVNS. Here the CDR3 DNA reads TGTGCCAGCAGTGAACGACAGGGGGAAGCTTTCTTT. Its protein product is CASSERQGEAFF.

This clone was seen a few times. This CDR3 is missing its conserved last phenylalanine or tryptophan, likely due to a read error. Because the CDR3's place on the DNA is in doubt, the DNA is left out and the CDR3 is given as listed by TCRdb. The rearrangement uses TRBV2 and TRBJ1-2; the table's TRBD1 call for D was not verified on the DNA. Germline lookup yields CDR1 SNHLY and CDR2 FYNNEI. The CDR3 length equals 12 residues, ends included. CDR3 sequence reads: CASSDNHRASRY.

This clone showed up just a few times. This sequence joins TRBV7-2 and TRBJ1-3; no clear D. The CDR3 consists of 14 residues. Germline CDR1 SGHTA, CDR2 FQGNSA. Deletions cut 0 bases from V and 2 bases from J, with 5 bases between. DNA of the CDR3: TGTGCCAGCAGCTTAGCCCCCACTGGAAACACCATATATTTT. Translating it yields CASSLAPTGNTIYF. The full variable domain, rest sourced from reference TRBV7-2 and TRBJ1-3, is GAGVSQSPSNKVTEKGKDVELRCDPISGHTALYWYRQSLGQGLEFLIYFQGNSAPDKSGLPSDRFSAERTGGSVSTLTIQRTQQEDSAVYLCASSLAPTGNTIYFGEGSWLTVV.

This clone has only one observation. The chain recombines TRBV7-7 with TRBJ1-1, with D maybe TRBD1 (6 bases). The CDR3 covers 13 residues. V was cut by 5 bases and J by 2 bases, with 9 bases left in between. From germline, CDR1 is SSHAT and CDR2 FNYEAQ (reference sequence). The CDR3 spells CASSLGHNTEAFF. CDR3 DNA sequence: TGTGCCAGCAGCCTGGGACACAACACTGAAGCTTTCTTT.

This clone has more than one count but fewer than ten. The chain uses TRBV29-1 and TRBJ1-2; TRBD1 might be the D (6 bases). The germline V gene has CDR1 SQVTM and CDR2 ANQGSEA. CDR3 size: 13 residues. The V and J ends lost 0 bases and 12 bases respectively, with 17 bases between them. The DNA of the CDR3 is TGCAGCGTTGAAGAAACCGGACAGATTGTTAACACCTTC. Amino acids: CSVEETGQIVNTF. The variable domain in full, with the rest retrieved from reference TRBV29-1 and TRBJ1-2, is SAVISQKPSRDICQRGTSLTIQCQVDSQVTMMFWYRQQPGQSLTLIATANQGSEATYESGFVIDKFPISRPNLTFSTLTVSNMSPEDSSIYLCSVEETGQIVNTFGSGTRLTVV.

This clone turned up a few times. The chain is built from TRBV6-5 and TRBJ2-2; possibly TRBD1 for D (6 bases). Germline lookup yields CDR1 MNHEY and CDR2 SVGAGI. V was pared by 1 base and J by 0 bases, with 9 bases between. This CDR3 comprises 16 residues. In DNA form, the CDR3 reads TGTGCCAGCAGTTACTTCTCAGGGGCGAACACCGGGGAGCTGTTTTTT. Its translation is CASSYFSGANTGELFF.

CDR3 protein: CASSYGTGGVADTQYF. In nucleotides, the CDR3 is TGTGCCAGCAGTTACGGGACAGGGGGTGTTGCAGATACGCAGTATTTT. V and J are TRBV6-6 and TRBJ2-3; 11 positions agree with TRBD1. The germline CDR1 and CDR2 sequences are MNHNY and SVGAGI (reference sequence). V gave up 2 bases and J gave up 4 bases; unmatched junction bases: 5. The CDR3 covers 16 residues.

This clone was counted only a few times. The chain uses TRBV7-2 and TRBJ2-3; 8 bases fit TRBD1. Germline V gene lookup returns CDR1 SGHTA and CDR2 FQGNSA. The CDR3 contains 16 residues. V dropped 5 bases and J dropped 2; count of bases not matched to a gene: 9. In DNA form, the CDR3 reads TGTGCCAGCAGCCTCTGGACAGGGCTAAACACAGATACGCAGTATTTT. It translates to CASSLWTGLNTDTQYF.

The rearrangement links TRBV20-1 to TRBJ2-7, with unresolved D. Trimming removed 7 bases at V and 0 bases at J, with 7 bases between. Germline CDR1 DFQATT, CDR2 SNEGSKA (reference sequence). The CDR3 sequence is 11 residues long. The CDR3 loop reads CSVGSSYEQYF. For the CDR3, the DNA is TGCAGTGTCGGTAGCTCCTACGAGCAGTACTTC.

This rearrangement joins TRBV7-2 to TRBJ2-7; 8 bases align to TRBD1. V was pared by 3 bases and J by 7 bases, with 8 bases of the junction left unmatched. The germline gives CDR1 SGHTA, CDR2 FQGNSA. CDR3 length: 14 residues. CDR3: CASSLGQAEPEQYF. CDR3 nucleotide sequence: TGTGCCAGCAGCTTGGGACAGGCCGAACCTGAGCAGTACTTC. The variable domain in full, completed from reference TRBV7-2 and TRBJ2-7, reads GAGVSQSPSNKVTEKGKDVELRCDPISGHTALYWYRQSLGQGLEFLIYFQGNSAPDKSGLPSDRFSAERTGGSVSTLTIQRTQQEDSAVYLCASSLGQAEPEQYFGPGTRLTVT.

The CDR3 sequence is CASSLLPGTDTQYF. The CDR3 DNA reads TGCGCCAGCAGCTTGCTGCCGGGAACAGATACGCAGTATTTT. The chain joins TRBV5-1 to TRBJ2-3; TRBD2 is a possible D gene (5 bases). Germline V gives CDR1 SGHRS, CDR2 YFSETQ. This CDR3 has 14 residues. Deletions cut 1 base from V and 3 bases from J, with 9 bases between.